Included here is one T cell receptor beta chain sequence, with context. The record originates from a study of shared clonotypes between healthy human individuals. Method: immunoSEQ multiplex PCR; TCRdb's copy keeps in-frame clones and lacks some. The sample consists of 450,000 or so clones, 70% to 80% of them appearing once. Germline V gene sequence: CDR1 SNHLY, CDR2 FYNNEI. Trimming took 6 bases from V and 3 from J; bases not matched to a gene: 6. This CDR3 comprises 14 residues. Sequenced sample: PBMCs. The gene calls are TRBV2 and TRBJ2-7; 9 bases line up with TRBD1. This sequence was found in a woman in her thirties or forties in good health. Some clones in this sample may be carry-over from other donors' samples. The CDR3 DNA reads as TGTGCCAGCAGCGGGACAGGGTTGCGCTACGAGCAGTACTTC. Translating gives CASSGTGLRYEQYF.